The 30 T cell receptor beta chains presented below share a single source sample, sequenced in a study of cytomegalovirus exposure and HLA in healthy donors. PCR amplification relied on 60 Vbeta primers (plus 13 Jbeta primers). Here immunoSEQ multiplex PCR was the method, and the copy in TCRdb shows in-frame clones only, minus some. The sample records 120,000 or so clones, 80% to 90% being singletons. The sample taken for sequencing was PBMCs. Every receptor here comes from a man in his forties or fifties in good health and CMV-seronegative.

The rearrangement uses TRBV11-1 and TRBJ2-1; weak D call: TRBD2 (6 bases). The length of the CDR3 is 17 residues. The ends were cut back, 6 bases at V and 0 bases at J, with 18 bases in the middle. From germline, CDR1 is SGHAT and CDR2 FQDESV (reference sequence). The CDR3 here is CASSWGLFLSSYNEQFF. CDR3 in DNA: TGTGCCAGCAGTTGGGGACTTTTCTTAAGCTCCTACAATGAGCAGTTCTTC.

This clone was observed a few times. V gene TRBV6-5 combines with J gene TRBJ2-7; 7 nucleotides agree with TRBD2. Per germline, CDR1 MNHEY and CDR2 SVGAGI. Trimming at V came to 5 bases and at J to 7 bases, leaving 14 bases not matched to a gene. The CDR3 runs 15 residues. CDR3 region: CASSLRQGSRGEQYF. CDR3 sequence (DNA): TGTGCCAGCAGTCTTAGGCAGGGCTCGCGGGGGGAGCAGTACTTC.

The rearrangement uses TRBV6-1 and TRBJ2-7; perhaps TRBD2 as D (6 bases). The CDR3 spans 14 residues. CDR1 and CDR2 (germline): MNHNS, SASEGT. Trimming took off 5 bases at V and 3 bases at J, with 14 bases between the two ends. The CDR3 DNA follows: TGTGCCAGCAGTAACCGGGACTCTTACTACGAGCAGTACTTC. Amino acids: CASSNRDSYYEQYF.

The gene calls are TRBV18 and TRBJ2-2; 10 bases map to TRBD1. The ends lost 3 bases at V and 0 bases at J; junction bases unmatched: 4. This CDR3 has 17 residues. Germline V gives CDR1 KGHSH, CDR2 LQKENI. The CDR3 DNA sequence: TGTGCCAGCTCACCCAAGGACAGGGGGTCGAACACCGGGGAGCTGTTTTTT. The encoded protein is CASSPKDRGSNTGELFF.

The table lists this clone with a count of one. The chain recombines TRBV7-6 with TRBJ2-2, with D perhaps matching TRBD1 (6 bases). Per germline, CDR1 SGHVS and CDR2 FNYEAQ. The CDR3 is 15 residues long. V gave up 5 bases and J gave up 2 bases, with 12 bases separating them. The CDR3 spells CASSPLGHNTGELFF. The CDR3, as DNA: TGTGCCAGCAGCCCATTGGGACATAACACCGGGGAGCTGTTTTTT.

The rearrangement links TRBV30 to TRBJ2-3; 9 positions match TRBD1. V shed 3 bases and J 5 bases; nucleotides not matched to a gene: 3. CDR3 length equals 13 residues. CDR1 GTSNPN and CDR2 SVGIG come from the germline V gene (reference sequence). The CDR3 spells CAWRGTGLDTQYF. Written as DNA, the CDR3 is TGTGCCTGGAGGGGGACAGGGTTAGATACGCAGTATTTT.

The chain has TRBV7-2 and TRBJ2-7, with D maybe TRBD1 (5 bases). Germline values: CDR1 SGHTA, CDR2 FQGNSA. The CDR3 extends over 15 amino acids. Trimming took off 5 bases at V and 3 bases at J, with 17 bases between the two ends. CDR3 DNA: TGTGCCAGCAGCCCTTCCTCGACAGCTCTCTACGAGCAGTACTTC. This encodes CASSPSSTALYEQYF.

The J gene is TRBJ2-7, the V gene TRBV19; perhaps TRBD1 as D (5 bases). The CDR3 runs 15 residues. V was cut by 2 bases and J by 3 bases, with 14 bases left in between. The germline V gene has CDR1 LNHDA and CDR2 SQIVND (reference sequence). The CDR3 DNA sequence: TGTGCCAGTAGTATAAAAGGGCAGGGTGGCTACGAGCAGTACTTC. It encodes CASSIKGQGGYEQYF.

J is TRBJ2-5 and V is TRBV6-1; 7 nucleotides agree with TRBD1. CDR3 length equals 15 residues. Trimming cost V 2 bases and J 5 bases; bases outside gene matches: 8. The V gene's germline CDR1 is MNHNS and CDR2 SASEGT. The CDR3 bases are TGTGCCAGCAGTGAAACACAGGGGTTAGGGGAGACCCAGTACTTC. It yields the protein CASSETQGLGETQYF.

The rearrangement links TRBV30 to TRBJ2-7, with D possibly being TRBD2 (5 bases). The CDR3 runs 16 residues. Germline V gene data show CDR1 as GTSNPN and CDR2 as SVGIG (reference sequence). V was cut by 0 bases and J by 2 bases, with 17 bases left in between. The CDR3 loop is CAWSVTRRALTYEQYF. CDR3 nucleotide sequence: TGTGCCTGGAGTGTGACGAGGCGGGCCCTAACCTACGAGCAGTACTTC.

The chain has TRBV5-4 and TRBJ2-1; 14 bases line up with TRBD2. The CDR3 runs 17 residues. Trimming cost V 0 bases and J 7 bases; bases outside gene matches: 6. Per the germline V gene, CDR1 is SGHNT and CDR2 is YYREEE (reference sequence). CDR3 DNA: TGTGCCAGCAGCTTGGTGGGACTAGCGGGAGTTTGGAATGAGCAGTTCTTC. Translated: CASSLVGLAGVWNEQFF.

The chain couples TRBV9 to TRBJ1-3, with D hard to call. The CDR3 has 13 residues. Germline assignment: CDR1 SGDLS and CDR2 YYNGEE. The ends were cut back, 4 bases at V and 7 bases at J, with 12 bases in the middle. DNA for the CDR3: TGTGCCAGCAGCCCAGCTGGAGGTAACACCATATATTTT. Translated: CASSPAGGNTIYF.

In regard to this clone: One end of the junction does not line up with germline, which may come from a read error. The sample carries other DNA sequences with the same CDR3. The CDR3 region is CASSQAYYPSGAFQETQYF. The CDR3 bases are TGCGCCAGCAGCCAAGCTTATTACCCCAGCGGGGCTTTTCAAGAGACCCAATACTTC. The chain uses TRBV4-3 and TRBJ2-5; 7 bases align to TRBD2. Germline V gene data show CDR1 as LGHNA and CDR2 as YSLEER. The CDR3 covers 19 residues.

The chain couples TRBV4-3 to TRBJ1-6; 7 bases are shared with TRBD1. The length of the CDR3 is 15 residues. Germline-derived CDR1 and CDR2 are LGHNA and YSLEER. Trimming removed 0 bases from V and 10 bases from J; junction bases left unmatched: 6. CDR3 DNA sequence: TGCGCCAGCAGCCAAGAAGGGGGCGCAGGATCACCCCTCCACTTT. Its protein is CASSQEGGAGSPLHF.

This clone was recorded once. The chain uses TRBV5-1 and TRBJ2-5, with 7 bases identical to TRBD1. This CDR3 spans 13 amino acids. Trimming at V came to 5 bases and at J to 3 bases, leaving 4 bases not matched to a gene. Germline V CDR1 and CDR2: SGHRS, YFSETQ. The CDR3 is CASSFGTEETQYF. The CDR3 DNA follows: TGCGCCAGCAGTTTTGGGACAGAAGAGACCCAGTACTTC.

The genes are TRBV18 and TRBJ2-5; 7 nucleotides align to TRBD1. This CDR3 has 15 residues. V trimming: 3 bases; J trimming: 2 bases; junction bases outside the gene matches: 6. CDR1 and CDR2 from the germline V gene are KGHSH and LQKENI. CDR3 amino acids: CASSPRQGHQETQYF. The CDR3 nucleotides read TGTGCCAGCTCACCCCGACAGGGCCATCAAGAGACCCAGTACTTC.

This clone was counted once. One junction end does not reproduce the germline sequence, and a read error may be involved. This chain's CDR3 is CASSLRAGTGKSGANGLTF. The CDR3 DNA is TGTGCCAGCAGTTTACGCGCCGGGACAGGGAAATCTGGGGCCAACGGCCTGACTTTC. This chain uses TRBV7-8 with TRBJ2-6, with 9 bases identical to TRBD1. This CDR3 spans 19 amino acids. Germline V gene sequence: CDR1 SGHVS, CDR2 FQNEAQ.

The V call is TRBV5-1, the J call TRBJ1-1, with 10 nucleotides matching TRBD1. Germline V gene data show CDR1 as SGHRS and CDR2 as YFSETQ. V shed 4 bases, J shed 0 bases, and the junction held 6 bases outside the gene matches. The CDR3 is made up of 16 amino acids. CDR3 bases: TGCGCCAGCAGCCGTAGGACAGGGGGAATGAACACTGAAGCTTTCTTT. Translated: CASSRRTGGMNTEAFF.

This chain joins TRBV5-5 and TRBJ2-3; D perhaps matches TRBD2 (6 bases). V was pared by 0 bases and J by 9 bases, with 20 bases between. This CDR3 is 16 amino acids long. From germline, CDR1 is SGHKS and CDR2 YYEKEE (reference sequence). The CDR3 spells CASSLGDFPGGVTQYF. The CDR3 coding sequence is TGTGCCAGCAGCTTGGGGGACTTCCCTGGCGGGGTGACGCAGTATTTT.

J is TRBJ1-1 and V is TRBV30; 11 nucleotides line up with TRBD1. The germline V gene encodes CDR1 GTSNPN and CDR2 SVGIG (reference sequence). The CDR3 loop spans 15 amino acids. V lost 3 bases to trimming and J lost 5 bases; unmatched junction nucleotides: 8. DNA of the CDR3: TGTGCCTGGAGACGGGACAGGGGGGTTTTGACTGAAGCTTTCTTT. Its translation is CAWRRDRGVLTEAFF.

The CDR3: CASSETGGYNYGYTF. CDR3 bases: TGCGCCAGCAGTGAAACAGGGGGTTATAACTATGGCTACACCTTC. The chain couples TRBV10-2 to TRBJ1-2; TRBD1 agrees at 8 bases. Germline V gene lookup returns CDR1 WSHSY and CDR2 SAAADI. CDR3 length equals 15 residues. With V trimmed by 3 bases and J by 1 base, 4 bases remained unmatched.

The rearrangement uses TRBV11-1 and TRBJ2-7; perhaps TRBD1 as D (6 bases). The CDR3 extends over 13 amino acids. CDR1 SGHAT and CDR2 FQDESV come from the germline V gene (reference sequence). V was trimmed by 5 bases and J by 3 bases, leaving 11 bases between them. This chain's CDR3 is CASSTGRLYEQYF. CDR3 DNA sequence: TGTGCCAGCAGCACAGGGAGACTCTACGAGCAGTACTTC.

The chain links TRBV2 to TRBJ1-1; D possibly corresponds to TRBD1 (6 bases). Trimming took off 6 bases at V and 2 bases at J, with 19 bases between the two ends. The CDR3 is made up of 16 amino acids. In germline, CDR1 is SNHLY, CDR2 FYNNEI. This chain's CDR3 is CASSDDRLGSNTEAFF. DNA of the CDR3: TGTGCCAGCAGCGATGACAGGTTAGGCAGTAACACTGAAGCTTTCTTT.

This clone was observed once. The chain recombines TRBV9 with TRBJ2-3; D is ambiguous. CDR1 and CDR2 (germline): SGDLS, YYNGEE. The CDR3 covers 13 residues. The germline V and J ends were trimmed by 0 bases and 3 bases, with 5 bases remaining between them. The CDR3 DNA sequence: TGTGCCAGCAGCGTAGCTCCGACAGATACGCAGTATTTT. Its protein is CASSVAPTDTQYF.

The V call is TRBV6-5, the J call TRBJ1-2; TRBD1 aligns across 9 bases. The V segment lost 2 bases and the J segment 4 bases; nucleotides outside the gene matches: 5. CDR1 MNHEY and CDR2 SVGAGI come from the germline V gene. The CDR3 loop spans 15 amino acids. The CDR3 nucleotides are TGTGCCAGCAGTTACCCGGGACAGGGAACCTATGGCTACACCTTC. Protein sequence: CASSYPGQGTYGYTF.

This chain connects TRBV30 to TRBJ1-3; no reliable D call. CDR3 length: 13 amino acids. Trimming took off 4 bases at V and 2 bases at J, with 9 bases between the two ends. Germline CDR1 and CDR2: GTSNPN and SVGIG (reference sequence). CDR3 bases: TGTGCCTGGAAACCGGGAGCTGGAAACACCATATATTTT. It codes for CAWKPGAGNTIYF.

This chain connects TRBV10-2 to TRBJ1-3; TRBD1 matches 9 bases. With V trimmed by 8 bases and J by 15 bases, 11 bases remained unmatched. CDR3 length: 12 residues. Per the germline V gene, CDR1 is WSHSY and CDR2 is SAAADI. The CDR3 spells CASRDRDKQGYF. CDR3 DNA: TGCGCCAGCCGGGACAGGGACAAACAAGGATATTTT.

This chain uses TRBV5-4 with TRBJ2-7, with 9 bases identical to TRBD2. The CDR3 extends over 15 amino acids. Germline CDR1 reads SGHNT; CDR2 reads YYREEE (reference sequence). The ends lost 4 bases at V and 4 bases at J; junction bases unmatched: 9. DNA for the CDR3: TGTGCCAGCAGCGCCGAGGGCGGGAGGGTTTACGAGCAGTACTTC. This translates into CASSAEGGRVYEQYF. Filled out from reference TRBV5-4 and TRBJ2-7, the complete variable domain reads ETGVTQSPTHLIKTRGQQVTLRCSSQSGHNTVSWYQQALGQGPQFIFQYYREEENGRGNFPPRFSGLQFPNYSSELNVNALELDDSALYLCASSAEGGRVYEQYFGPGTRLTVT.

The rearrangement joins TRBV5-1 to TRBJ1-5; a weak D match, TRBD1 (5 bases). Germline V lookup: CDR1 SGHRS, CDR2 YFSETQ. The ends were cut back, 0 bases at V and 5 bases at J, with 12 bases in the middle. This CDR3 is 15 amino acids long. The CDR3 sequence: CASSLGVGVDQPQHF. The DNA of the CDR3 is TGCGCCAGCAGCTTGGGCGTAGGGGTAGATCAGCCCCAGCATTTT. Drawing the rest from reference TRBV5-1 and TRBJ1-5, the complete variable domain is KAGVTQTPRYLIKTRGQQVTLSCSPISGHRSVSWYQQTPGQGLQFLFEYFSETQRNKGNFPGRFSGRQFSNSRSEMNVSTLELGDSALYLCASSLGVGVDQPQHFGDGTRLSIL.

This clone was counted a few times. CDR3 sequence reads: CASGLAGFATEAFF. The DNA for the CDR3 is TGTGCTAGTGGTTTGGCCGGGTTCGCCACTGAAGCTTTCTTT. The chain joins TRBV12-5 to TRBJ1-1; D not resolved. This CDR3 is 14 amino acids long. The V gene lost 1 base and the J gene lost 4 bases, with 10 bases spanning the gap. Germline assignment: CDR1 LGHNT and CDR2 FRNRAP.